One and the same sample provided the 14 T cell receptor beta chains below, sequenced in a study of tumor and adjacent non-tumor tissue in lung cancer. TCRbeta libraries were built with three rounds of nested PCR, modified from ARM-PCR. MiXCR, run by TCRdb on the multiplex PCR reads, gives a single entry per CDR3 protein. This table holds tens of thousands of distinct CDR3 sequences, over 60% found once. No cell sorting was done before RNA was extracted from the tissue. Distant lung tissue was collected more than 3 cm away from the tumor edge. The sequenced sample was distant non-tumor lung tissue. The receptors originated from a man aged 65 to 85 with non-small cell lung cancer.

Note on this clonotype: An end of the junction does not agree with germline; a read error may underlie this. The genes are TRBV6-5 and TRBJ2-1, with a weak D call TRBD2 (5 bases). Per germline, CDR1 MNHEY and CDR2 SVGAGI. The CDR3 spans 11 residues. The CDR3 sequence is CVSNTGNEQIF. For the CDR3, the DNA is TGTGTCAGCAATACGGGGAATGAGCAGATCTTC.

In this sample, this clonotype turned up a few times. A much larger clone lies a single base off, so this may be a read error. The CDR3 nucleotides read TGTTCCAGCAGTCCGATGATCCTAGCGGGTTTAGGGGCAGATACGCAGTATTTT. This sequence encodes CSSSPMILAGLGADTQYF. The chain recombines TRBV6-2 or TRBV6-3 with TRBJ2-3; the match to TRBD2 covers 8 bases. CDR1 is MNHEY, CDR2 SVGEGT, per germline. The CDR3 is made up of 18 amino acids.

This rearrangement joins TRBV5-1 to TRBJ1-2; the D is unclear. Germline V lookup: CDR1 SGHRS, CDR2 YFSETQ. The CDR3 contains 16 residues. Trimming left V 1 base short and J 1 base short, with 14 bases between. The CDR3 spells CASSLIPLTDNYGYTF. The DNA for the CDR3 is TGCGCCAGCAGCTTGATCCCCCTAACAGATAACTATGGCTACACCTTC.

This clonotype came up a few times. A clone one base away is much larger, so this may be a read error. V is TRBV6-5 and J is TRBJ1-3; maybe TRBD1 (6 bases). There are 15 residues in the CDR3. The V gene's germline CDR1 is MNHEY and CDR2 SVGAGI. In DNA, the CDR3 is TGTGCCAGCAGTTATTTGGGGGGCTCTGGAAACACCACATATTTT. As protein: CASSYLGGSGNTTYF.

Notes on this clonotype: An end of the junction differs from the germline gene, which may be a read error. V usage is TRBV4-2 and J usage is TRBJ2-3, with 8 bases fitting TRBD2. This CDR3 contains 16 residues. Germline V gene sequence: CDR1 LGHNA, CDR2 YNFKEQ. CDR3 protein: CASSQGAGLAIDTRYF. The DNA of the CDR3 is TGTGCCAGCAGCCAAGGGGCCGGACTAGCCATAGATACGCGGTATTTT.

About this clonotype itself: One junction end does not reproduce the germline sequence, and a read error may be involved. The CDR3 bases are TGTGCCAGTACCCGTCGGGAAGTAAGCACAGATGTGCAGTACTTT. Its translation: CASTRREVSTDVQYF. The V gene is TRBV11-3, the J gene TRBJ2-3, with TRBD2 as a possible D gene (5 bases). CDR1 and CDR2 (germline): SGHNT, YENEEA. The CDR3 totals 15 residues.

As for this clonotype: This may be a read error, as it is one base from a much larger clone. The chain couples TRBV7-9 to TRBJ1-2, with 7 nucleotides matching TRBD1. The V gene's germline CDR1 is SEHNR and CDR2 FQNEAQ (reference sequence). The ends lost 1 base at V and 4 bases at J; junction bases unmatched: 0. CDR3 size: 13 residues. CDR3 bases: TGTGCCAGCAGCTTAGAGGGGGCCTATGGCTACACCTTC. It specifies CASSLEGAYGYTF.

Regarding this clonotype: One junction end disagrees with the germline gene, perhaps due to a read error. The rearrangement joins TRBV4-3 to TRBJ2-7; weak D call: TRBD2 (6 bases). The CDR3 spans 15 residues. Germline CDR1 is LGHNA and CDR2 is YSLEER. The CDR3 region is CASSPGISGTYEQYF. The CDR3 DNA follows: TGCGCCAGCAGCCCTGGGATTAGCGGAACCTACGAGCAGTACTTT.

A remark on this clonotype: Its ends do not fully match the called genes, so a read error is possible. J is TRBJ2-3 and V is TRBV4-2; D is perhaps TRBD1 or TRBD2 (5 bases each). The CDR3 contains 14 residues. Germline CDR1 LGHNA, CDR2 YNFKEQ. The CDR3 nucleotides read TGTGCCAGTTCGAGAGGGAGTGTGACAGAAACGCAGTATTTT. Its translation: CASSRGSVTETQYF.

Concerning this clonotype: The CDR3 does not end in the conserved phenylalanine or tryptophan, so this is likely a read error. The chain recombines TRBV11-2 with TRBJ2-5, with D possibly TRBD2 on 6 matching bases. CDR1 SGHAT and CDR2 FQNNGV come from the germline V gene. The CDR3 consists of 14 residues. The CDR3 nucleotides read TGTACCAGCACCTTAGATAGGGGCGGGGAGGCCCAGTACATC. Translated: CTSTLDRGGEAQYI.

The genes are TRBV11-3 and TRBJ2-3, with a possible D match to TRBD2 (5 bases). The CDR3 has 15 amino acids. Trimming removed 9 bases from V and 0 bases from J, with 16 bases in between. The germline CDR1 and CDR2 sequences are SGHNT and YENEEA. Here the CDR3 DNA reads TGTGCCAGAACCCATCGGGAAGAAAGCACAGATACGCAGTATTTT. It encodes CARTHREESTDTQYF.

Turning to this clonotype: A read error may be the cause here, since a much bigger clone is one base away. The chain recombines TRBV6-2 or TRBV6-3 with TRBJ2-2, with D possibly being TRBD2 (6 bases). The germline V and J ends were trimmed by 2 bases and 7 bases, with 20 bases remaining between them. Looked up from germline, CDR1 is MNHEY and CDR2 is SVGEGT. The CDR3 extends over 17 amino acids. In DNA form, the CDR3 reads TGTGCCAGCAGTTACGCGGGAAATGAGGTTCACATCGGGGAGCTGTTTTTT. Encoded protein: CASSYAGNEVHIGELFF.

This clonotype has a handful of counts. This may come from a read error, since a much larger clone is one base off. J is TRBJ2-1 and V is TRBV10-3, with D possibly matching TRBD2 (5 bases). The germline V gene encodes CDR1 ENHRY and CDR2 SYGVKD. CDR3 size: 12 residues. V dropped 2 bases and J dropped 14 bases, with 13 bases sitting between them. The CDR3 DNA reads TGTGCCATCAGTGAGCTAACGGGAACGGAGTTCTTC. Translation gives CAISELTGTEFF.

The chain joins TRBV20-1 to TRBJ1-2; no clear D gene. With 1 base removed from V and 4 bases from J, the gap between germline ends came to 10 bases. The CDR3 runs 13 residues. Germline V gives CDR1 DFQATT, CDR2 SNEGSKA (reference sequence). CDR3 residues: CSARAGGFYGYTF. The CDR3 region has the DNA TGCAGTGCTAGAGCCGGTGGTTTCTATGGCTACACCTTC.